These T cell receptor beta chains were read from a single sample in a study of shared clonotypes between healthy human individuals. The assay was immunoSEQ multiplex PCR, and TCRdb's table has in-frame clones only and misses some. The sample has some 900,000 clones; about 80% are singletons. Sequences were obtained from memory CD4+ T cells sorted from blood. All receptors come from a man between 18 and 29 years old in good health. Both conserved end residues are part of each CDR3. The order of the fields is J gene, V gene, clone size, D gene, CDR3 DNA, CDR3 protein. D genes are given only for firm matches. Clone size is shown for a subset of rows, as once, few, many or a class of expanded clone.

TRBJ2-7 | TRBV7-9 | - | - | TGTGCCAGCAGCTTACAGGGGGGCCCCTACGAGCAGTACTTC | CASSLQGGPYEQYF
TRBJ2-7 | TRBV19 | once | - | TGTGCCAGTAGAGATAATGTGGGAGTCGGAAACGAGCAGTACTTC | CASRDNVGVGNEQYF
TRBJ1-1 | TRBV10-3 | - | - | TGTGCCATCAGTCCGGGGCCGAACACTGAAGCTTTCTTT | CAISPGPNTEAFF
TRBJ1-1 | TRBV14 | - | TRBD1 | TGTGCCAGCAGCCAAGTAGGGGGCGCCGCTGAAGCTTTCTTT | CASSQVGGAAEAFF
TRBJ2-2 | TRBV19 | - | - | TGTGCCAGTAGCGTCCCAACAGGAAGGAACACCGGGGAGCTGTTTTTT | CASSVPTGRNTGELFF
TRBJ2-7 | TRBV13 | - | - | TGTGCCAGCAGCCACAGGGACGAGCAGTACTTC | CASSHRDEQYF
TRBJ2-1 | TRBV29-1 | - | TRBD2 | TGCAGCGTTGCGGTTAGCGGGTGGAATGAGCAGTTCTTC | CSVAVSGWNEQFF
TRBJ1-2 | TRBV28 | - | TRBD1 | TGTGCCAGCAGGCTTGGGACAGCTCACCTCTATGGCTACACCTTC | CASRLGTAHLYGYTF
TRBJ2-7 | TRBV6-5 | - | TRBD2 | TGTGCCAGCAGTCGACTAGCGGGGGGTTACGAGCAGTACTTC | CASSRLAGGYEQYF
TRBJ1-5 | TRBV30 | - | - | TGTGCCTGGAGTGTAGCTGGGGGGGGTGGGCCCCAGCATTTT | CAWSVAGGGGPQHF
TRBJ2-4 | TRBV5-1 | - | TRBD1 | TGCGCCAGCAGCTTGGACAGGGGAGACATTCAGTACTTC | CASSLDRGDIQYF
TRBJ2-2 | TRBV28 | - | TRBD2 | TGTGCCAGCAGTTTACCGGGACTAGGGCTGGGCGGGGAGCTGTTTTTT | CASSLPGLGLGGELFF
TRBJ2-3 | TRBV2 | - | - | TGTGCCAGCAGTGGAGGTAGCGCGTACACAGATACGCAGTATTTT | CASSGGSAYTDTQYF
TRBJ2-1 | TRBV9 | once | - | TGTGCCAGCAGCCCCAGGGACCCCGCCTACAATGAGCAGTTCTTC | CASSPRDPAYNEQFF
TRBJ1-2 | TRBV5-1 | - | - | TGCGCCAGCAGCTTTGGAGCTCCTTTCTATGGCTACACCTTC | CASSFGAPFYGYTF
TRBJ2-3 | TRBV5-1 | - | - | TGCGCCAGCAGCTTGGAAGGGAGCACAGATACGCAGTATTTT | CASSLEGSTDTQYF
TRBJ2-5 | TRBV19 | - | TRBD1 | TGTGCCAGTAGTCCAGAGACAGGGGGGGAGACCCAGTACTTC | CASSPETGGETQYF
TRBJ2-5 | TRBV28 | - | - | TGTGCCAGCAGTTCCCCCAAGGGAGAGACCCAGTACTTC | CASSSPKGETQYF
TRBJ2-2 | TRBV11-2 | - | - | TGTGCCAGCAGCTTATATAGGACTACCTCCACCGGGGAGCTGTTTTTT | CASSLYRTTSTGELFF
TRBJ2-4 | TRBV18 | - | - | TGTGCCAGCTCACCAGCTCGTAGTGGTTCGGACATTCAGTACTTC | CASSPARSGSDIQYF